This T cell receptor (beta chain) is from a study of technical replicates of blood from a handful of donors. Germline-derived CDR1 and CDR2 are SGDLS and YYNGEE. This CDR3 spans 15 amino acids. Trimming left V 1 base short and J 1 base short, with 8 bases between. Profiling relied on immunoSEQ multiplex PCR, and the TCRdb table lists in-frame clones only, not all of them. The top ten clones hold around 10% of a sample with approximately 15,000 clones, around four fifths of them seen once. The V and J genes are TRBV9 and TRBJ1-4; D not certain. The sample taken for sequencing was PBMCs. This TCR came from a human donor in good health. The CDR3 here is CASSVSYVTNEKLFF. The CDR3 nucleotides read TGTGCCAGCAGCGTATCCTACGTAACTAATGAAAAACTGTTTTTT.